This record covers a single TCR beta chain. Germline V CDR1 and CDR2: MDHEN, SYDVKM. V lost 3 bases and J lost 5, with 8 bases in between. This CDR3 is 13 amino acids long. This sample was included in a study of blood T cells in healthy people across ages. The authors ran a second PCR of 7 to 11 cycles using a sample-barcoded 5' primer and a J-beta primer mix. TCRdb re-called the 5' RACE reads through MiXCR, storing one row per CDR3 protein. Altogether about 970,000 distinct CDR3 sequences are present, 51% being singletons, with the ten largest covering over 20%. This receptor was identified in a woman aged 60-75 years in good health. V gene TRBV28 combines with J gene TRBJ2-1; D remains ambiguous. Input material: blood. The CDR3 sequence: CASSLGYNNEQFF. In nucleotides, the CDR3 is TGTGCCAGCAGTTTGGGATACAACAATGAGCAGTTCTTC.